This entry concerns a single T cell receptor beta chain. What it recognizes is unknown. This specimen comes from a study of T cells in Graves' hyperthyroidism and ophthalmopathy. Study results and limitations: Ophthalmopathy was model-predicted a median around seven months pre-onset.

Diagnostic decisions used clinical symptoms, serum thyroxine and TRAb, thyroid ultrasound and orbital computed tomography. The germline V gene encodes CDR1 KGHSH and CDR2 LQKENI. This CDR3 region has 14 residues. The V and J ends lost 2 bases and 2 bases respectively, with 8 bases between them. RNA transcripts gave rise to amplified TCR beta CDR3 regions. The HTBI primer set served for first-round RT-PCR of the TCR CDR3. TCRdb fed the multiplex PCR reads into MiXCR, producing one record per CDR3 protein. The sample gives some 460,000 distinct CDR3 sequences, around 14% of which show up once; roughly 7.7% is in the top ten.

The gene calls are TRBV18 and TRBJ2-3; D unclear. Source material: blood. This clonotype originated in a woman in her late teens or twenties with Graves' hyperthyroidism. The CDR3 region has the DNA TGTGCCAGCTCACCAGGGCAGAACACAGATACGCAGTATTTT. Residues: CASSPGQNTDTQYF.